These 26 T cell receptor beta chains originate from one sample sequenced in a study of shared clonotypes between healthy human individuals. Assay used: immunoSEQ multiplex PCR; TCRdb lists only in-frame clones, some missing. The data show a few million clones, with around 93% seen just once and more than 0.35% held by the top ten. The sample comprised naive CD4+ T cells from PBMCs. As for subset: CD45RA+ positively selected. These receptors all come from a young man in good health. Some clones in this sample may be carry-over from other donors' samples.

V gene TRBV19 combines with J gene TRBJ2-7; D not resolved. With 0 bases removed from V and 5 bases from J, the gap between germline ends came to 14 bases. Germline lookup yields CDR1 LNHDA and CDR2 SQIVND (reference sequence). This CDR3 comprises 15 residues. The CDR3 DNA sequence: TGTGCCAGTAGTATAGAGTCCCGGTCGGTCCACGAGCAGTACTTC. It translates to CASSIESRSVHEQYF.

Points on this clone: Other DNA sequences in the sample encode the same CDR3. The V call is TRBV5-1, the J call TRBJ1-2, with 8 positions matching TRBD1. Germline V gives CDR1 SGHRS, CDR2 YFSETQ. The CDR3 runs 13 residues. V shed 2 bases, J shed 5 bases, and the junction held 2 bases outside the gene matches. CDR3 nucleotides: TGCGCCAGCAGCTTAGGGACAGGTTATGGCTACACCTTC. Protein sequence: CASSLGTGYGYTF.

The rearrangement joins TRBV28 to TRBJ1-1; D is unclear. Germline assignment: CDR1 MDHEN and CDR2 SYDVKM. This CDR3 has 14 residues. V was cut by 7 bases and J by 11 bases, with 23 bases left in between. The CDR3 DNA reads TGTGCCAGCATCAACCGGTCCGGGGATCACCGCGCTTTCTTT. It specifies CASINRSGDHRAFF.

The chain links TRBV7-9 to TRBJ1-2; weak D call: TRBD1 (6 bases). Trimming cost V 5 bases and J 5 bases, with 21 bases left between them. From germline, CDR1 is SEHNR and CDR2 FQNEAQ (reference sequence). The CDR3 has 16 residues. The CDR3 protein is CASSPVGGVGQYGYTF. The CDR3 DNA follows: TGTGCCAGCAGCCCCGTGGGGGGGGTTGGACAGTATGGCTACACCTTC.

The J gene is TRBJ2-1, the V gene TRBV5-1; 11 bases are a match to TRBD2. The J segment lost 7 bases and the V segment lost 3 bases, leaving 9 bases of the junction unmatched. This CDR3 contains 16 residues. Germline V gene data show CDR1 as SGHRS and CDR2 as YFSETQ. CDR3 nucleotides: TGCGCCAGCAGCTCTGGTGGTACTAGCGGGAGTAATGAGCAGTTCTTC. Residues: CASSSGGTSGSNEQFF.

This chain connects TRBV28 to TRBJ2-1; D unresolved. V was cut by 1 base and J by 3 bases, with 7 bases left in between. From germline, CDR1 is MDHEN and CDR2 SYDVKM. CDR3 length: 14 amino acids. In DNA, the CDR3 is TGTGCCAGCAGTTTATATCTTGGCTACAATGAGCAGTTCTTC. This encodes CASSLYLGYNEQFF.

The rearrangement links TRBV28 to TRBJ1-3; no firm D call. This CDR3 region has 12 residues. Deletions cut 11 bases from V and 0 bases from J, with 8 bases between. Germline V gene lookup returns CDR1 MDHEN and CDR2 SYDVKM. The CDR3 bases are TGTGCCGTCCACAGCTCTGGAAACACCATATATTTT. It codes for CAVHSSGNTIYF.

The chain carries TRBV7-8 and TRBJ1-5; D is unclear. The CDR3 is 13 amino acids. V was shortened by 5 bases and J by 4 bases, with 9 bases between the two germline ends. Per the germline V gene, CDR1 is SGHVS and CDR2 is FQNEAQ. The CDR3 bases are TGTGCCAGCAGCACAATAATTAATCAGCCCCAGCATTTT. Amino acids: CASSTIINQPQHF.

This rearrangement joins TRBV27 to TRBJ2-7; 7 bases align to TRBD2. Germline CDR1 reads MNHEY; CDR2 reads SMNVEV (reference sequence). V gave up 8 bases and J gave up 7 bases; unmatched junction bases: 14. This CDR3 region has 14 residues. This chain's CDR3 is CASFSLAAPWEQYF. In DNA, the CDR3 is TGTGCCAGCTTTTCCCTAGCGGCTCCTTGGGAGCAGTACTTC.

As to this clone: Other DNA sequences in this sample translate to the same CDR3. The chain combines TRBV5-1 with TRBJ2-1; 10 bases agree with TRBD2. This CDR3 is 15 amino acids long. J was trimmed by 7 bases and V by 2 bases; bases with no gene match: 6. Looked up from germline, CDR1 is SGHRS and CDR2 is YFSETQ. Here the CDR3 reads CASSFLAGVSNEQFF. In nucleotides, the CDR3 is TGCGCCAGCAGCTTCCTAGCGGGAGTTAGTAATGAGCAGTTCTTC.

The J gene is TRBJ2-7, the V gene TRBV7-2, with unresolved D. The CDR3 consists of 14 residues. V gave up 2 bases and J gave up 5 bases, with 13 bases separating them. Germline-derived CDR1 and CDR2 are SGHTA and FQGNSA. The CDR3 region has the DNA TGTGCCAGCAGCTTACCACGGTTTCTCGACGAGCAGTACTTC. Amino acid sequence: CASSLPRFLDEQYF.

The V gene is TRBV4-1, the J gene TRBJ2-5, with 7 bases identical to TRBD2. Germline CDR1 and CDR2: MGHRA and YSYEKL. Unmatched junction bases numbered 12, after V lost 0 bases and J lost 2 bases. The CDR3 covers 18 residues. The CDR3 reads CASSQDRGSGRTQETQYF. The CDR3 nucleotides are TGCGCCAGCAGCCAAGATCGTGGTAGCGGGCGAACACAAGAGACCCAGTACTTC.

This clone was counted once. The CDR3, as DNA: TGTGCCAGCAGCAACACAGGGTGGCGGACAGATACGCAGTATTTT. Protein product: CASSNTGWRTDTQYF. V usage is TRBV5-8 and J usage is TRBJ2-3; TRBD1 might be the D (6 bases). Trimming cost V 4 bases and J 3 bases, with 15 bases left between them. The CDR3 length is 15 residues. From germline, CDR1 is SGHTS and CDR2 YDEGEE.

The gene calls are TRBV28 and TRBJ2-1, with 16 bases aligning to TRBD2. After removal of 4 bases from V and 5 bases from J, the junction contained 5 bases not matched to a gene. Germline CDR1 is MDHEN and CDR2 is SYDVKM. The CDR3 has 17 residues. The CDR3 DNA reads TGTGCCAGCAGTTGGGGGACTAGCGGGAGGGCCCACAATGAGCAGTTCTTC. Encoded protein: CASSWGTSGRAHNEQFF.

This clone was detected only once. The CDR3 loop reads CASRQGLHQPQHF. In DNA, the CDR3 is TGTGCCAGCAGGCAGGGGCTCCATCAGCCCCAGCATTTT. The chain couples TRBV6-6 to TRBJ1-5; maybe TRBD1 (6 bases). CDR1 and CDR2 (germline): MNHNY, SVGAGI (reference sequence). The CDR3 is 13 amino acids. Deletions cut 6 bases from V and 5 bases from J, with 11 bases between.

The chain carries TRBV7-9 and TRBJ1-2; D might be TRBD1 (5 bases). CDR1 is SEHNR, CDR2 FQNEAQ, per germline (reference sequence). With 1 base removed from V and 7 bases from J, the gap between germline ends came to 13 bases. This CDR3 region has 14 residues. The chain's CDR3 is CASSLGGREAGYTF. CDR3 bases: TGTGCCAGCAGCTTAGGTGGCAGGGAGGCTGGCTACACCTTC.

For the CDR3, the DNA is TGTGCCAGCAGATGGGACAGGGGGGTACAGACCCAGTACTTC. Its translation: CASRWDRGVQTQYF. This chain uses TRBV6-5 with TRBJ2-5; TRBD1 matches at 11 bases. Germline V gene data show CDR1 as MNHEY and CDR2 as SVGAGI. Trimming took 6 bases from V and 6 from J; bases not matched to a gene: 6. The CDR3 is 14 amino acids.

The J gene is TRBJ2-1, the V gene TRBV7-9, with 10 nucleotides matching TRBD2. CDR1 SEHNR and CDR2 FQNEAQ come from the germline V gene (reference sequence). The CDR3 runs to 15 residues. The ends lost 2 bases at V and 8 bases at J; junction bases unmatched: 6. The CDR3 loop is CASSLLAGVFYEQFF. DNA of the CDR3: TGTGCCAGCAGCTTACTAGCGGGAGTTTTCTATGAGCAGTTCTTC.

DNA of the CDR3: TGTGCCAGCAGCTCCCCCCGCGGCGGGATGGTTGGGGATACGCAGTATTTT. It codes for CASSSPRGGMVGDTQYF. The rearrangement joins TRBV7-8 to TRBJ2-3; D is perhaps TRBD2 (6 bases). CDR1 and CDR2 (germline): SGHVS, FQNEAQ. Trimming removed 4 bases from V and 6 bases from J, with 23 bases in between. The CDR3 is 17 residues long. The variable domain in full, completed from reference TRBV7-8 and TRBJ2-3, reads GAGVSQSPRYKVAKRGQDVALRCDPISGHVSLFWYQQALGQGPEFLTYFQNEAQLDKSGLPSDRFFAERPEGSVSTLKIQRTQQEDSAVYLCASSSPRGGMVGDTQYFGPGTRLTVL.

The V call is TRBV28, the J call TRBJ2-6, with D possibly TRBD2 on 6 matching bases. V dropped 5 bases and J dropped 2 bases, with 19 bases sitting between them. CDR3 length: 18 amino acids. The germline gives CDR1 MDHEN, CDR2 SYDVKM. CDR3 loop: CASSEFGTGVPGANVLTF. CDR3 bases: TGTGCCAGCAGTGAGTTTGGGACGGGGGTTCCTGGGGCCAACGTCCTGACTTTC. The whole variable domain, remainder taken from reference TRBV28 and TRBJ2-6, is DVKVTQSSRYLVKRTGEKVFLECVQDMDHENMFWYRQDPGLGLRLIYFSYDVKMKEKGDIPEGYSVSREKKERFSLILESASTNQTSMYLCASSEFGTGVPGANVLTFGAGSRLTVL.

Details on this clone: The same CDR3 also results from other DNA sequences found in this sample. CDR3 protein: CASSPATGNYEQYF. CDR3 sequence (DNA): TGTGCCAGCTCACCAGCGACAGGGAACTACGAGCAGTACTTC. The chain carries TRBV18 and TRBJ2-7; 7 nucleotides match TRBD1. Germline V lookup: CDR1 KGHSH, CDR2 LQKENI. The CDR3 totals 14 residues. The trim removed 2 bases at V and 3 bases at J, leaving 4 bases unmatched.

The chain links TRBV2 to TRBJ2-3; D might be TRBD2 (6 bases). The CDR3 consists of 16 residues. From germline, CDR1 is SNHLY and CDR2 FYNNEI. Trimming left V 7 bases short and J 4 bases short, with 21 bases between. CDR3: CASKEGGQRLPDTQYF. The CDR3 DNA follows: TGTGCCAGCAAGGAAGGAGGGCAGAGGCTCCCAGATACGCAGTATTTT.

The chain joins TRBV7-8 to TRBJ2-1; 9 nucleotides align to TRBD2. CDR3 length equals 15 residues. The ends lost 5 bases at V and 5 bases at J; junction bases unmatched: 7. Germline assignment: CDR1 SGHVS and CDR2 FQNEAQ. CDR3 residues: CASSGRLAVHNEQFF. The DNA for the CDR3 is TGTGCCAGCAGCGGGAGACTAGCGGTACACAATGAGCAGTTCTTC.

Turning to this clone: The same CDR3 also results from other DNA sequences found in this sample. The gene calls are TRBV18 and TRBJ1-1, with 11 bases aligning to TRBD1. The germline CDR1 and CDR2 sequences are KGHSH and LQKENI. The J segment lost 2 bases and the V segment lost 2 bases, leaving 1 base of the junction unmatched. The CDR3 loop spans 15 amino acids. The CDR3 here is CASSPGTGGNTEAFF. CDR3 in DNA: TGTGCCAGCTCACCAGGGACAGGGGGTAACACTGAAGCTTTCTTT.

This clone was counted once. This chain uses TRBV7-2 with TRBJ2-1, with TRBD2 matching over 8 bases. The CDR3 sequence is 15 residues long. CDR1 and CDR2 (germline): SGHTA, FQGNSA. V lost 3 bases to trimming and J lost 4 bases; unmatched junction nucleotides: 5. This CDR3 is CASSFYSGVYNEQFF. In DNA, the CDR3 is TGTGCCAGCAGCTTCTATAGCGGGGTTTACAATGAGCAGTTCTTC.

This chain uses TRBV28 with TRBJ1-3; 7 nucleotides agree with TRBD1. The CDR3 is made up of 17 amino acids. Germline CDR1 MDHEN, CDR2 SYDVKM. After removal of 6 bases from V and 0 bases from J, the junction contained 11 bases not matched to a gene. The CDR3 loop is CASRGGGLRNSGNTIYF. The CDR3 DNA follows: TGTGCCAGCAGGGGAGGGGGCCTTCGAAACTCTGGAAACACCATATATTTT.